These T cell receptor beta chains were read from a single sample in a study of OX40 agonist ivuxolimab in advanced cancers. Sequencing was performed with immunoSEQ multiplex PCR; in TCRdb, only in-frame clones are kept and a portion is missing. The data hold 53,000 or so clones, with around 85% observed a single time. The specimen was CD4+ or CD8+ T cells sorted from blood, collected in a trial of the OX40 agonist ivuxolimab. All receptors derive from an adult with an advanced solid tumor such as melanoma, head and neck, liver or kidney cancer. CDR3s leave out the opening cysteine and the closing phenylalanine or tryptophan. The order of the fields is V gene, J gene, CDR3 protein.

v_call: TRBV28
j_call: TRBJ1-2
cdr3_aa: ASSSPGTLETNYGYT

v_call: TRBV25-1
j_call: TRBJ2-2
cdr3_aa: ASSAMTGLNTGELF

v_call: TRBV18
j_call: TRBJ2-3
cdr3_aa: ASSLEPDIPDTQY

v_call: TRBV14
j_call: TRBJ2-1
cdr3_aa: ASSQRDRVGYNEQF

v_call: TRBV19
j_call: TRBJ1-5
cdr3_aa: ASSQGRFNQPQH

v_call: TRBV2
j_call: TRBJ2-7
cdr3_aa: ASSDWDRGSYEQY

v_call: TRBV6-1
j_call: TRBJ2-7
cdr3_aa: ASSERASGAAYEQY

v_call: TRBV9
j_call: TRBJ2-7
cdr3_aa: ASSPREPSLYEQY

v_call: TRBV6-1
j_call: TRBJ2-7
cdr3_aa: ASRESPIRGQPYEQY

v_call: TRBV9
j_call: TRBJ2-7
cdr3_aa: ASSARSGNYYEQY

v_call: TRBV5-1
j_call: TRBJ2-3
cdr3_aa: ASSLNRVSGTDTQY

v_call: TRBV30
j_call: TRBJ1-1
cdr3_aa: AWSITGVQEAF

v_call: TRBV5-1
j_call: TRBJ1-5
cdr3_aa: ASSTGSNQPQH

v_call: TRBV10-3
j_call: TRBJ2-3
cdr3_aa: AISGAGGRTATQY

v_call: TRBV7-9
j_call: TRBJ2-3
cdr3_aa: ASSPGLAGWGTDTQY

v_call: TRBV7-6
j_call: TRBJ2-5
cdr3_aa: ASSFRQRETQY

v_call: TRBV27
j_call: TRBJ2-2
cdr3_aa: ASSLLAGRTGELF

v_call: TRBV19
j_call: TRBJ2-3
cdr3_aa: ASSIGTARTDTQY

v_call: TRBV6-1
j_call: TRBJ1-2
cdr3_aa: ASSEGDKVHLYGYT

v_call: TRBV5-6
j_call: TRBJ1-5
cdr3_aa: ASSSVGQGNQPQH

v_call: TRBV2
j_call: TRBJ2-2
cdr3_aa: ASSGHPGQVRTGELF

v_call: TRBV5-8
j_call: TRBJ1-5
cdr3_aa: ASSLKQGTQPQH

v_call: TRBV19
j_call: TRBJ1-1
cdr3_aa: ASSATGFSEAF

v_call: TRBV5-1
j_call: TRBJ2-5
cdr3_aa: ASSLGAAEETQY

v_call: TRBV5-1
j_call: TRBJ1-2
cdr3_aa: ASSLQTDGYT

v_call: TRBV6-1
j_call: TRBJ1-5
cdr3_aa: ASRLGDNQPQH